These 11 T cell receptor beta chains were sequenced from one sample in a study of shared clonotypes between healthy human individuals. The table came from immunoSEQ multiplex PCR; TCRdb's copy has only in-frame clones and leaves some out. In the table there are about 1,900,000 clones, about 95% of which are singletons. Naive CD8 cells were CD45RO-negative, positively selected for CCR7, excluding terminally differentiated effector memory CD45RA+ cells. The sample was naive CD8+ T cells sorted from blood. These receptors came from a man between 18 and 35 years old in good health.

A few counts support this clone. This chain links TRBV7-6 with TRBJ2-7; 10 bases map to TRBD2. Per the germline V gene, CDR1 is SGHVS and CDR2 is FNYEAQ. The CDR3 spans 15 residues. With V trimmed by 3 bases and J by 5 bases, 7 bases remained unmatched. CDR3 sequence: CASSFLAGALNEQYF. The CDR3 DNA reads as TGTGCCAGCAGCTTCCTAGCGGGAGCGCTCAACGAGCAGTACTTC. Full variable domain (rest looked up from reference TRBV7-6 and TRBJ2-7): GAGVSQSPRYKVTKRGQDVALRCDPISGHVSLYWYRQALGQGPEFLTYFNYEAQQDKSGLPNDRFSAERPEGSISTLTIQRTEQRDSAMYRCASSFLAGALNEQYFGPGTRLTVT.

The chain uses TRBV19 and TRBJ2-2; 10 nucleotides line up with TRBD2. Germline V gene sequence: CDR1 LNHDA, CDR2 SQIVND (reference sequence). Trimming at V came to 1 base and at J to 7 bases, leaving 6 bases not matched to a gene. The CDR3 consists of 16 residues. CDR3 residues: CASSIGLAGVLGELFF. The CDR3 DNA is TGTGCCAGTAGTATAGGGCTAGCGGGGGTTCTCGGGGAGCTGTTTTTT.

The chain combines TRBV11-2 with TRBJ2-3; no clear D. Trimming left V 5 bases short and J 0 bases short, with 9 bases between. The CDR3 spans 14 residues. Germline V lookup: CDR1 SGHAT, CDR2 FQNNGV. CDR3 residues: CASSTLQSTDTQYF. In nucleotides, the CDR3 is TGTGCCAGCAGCACATTACAGAGCACAGATACGCAGTATTTT.

V usage is TRBV13 and J usage is TRBJ2-2, with D unclear. V shed 1 base and J shed 6 bases, with 15 bases lying between them. Germline V CDR1 and CDR2: PRHDT, FYEKMQ (reference sequence). The CDR3 sequence is 16 residues long. CDR3: CASSLESGSPPGELFF. CDR3 nucleotide sequence: TGTGCCAGCAGCTTAGAATCCGGATCCCCCCCCGGGGAGCTGTTTTTT. Drawing the rest from reference TRBV13 and TRBJ2-2, the complete variable domain is AAGVIQSPRHLIKEKRETATLKCYPIPRHDTVYWYQQGPGQDPQFLISFYEKMQSDKGSIPDRFSAQQFSDYHSELNMSSLELGDSALYFCASSLESGSPPGELFFGEGSRLTVL.

CDR3 residues: CASSLASLGLGYNEQFF. In DNA form, the CDR3 reads TGTGCCAGCAGCTTGGCCTCTCTTGGCTTAGGGTACAATGAGCAGTTCTTC. The chain recombines TRBV13 with TRBJ2-1; no reliable D call. Germline V gives CDR1 PRHDT, CDR2 FYEKMQ (reference sequence). V was clipped by 3 bases and J by 4 bases, with 19 bases between them. The CDR3 has 17 residues.

The genes are TRBV7-2 and TRBJ2-7, with D uncertain. Germline CDR1 is SGHTA and CDR2 is FQGNSA. V shed 5 bases and J shed 3 bases, with 14 bases lying between them. The CDR3 covers 14 residues. DNA for the CDR3: TGTGCCAGCAGCGTGGACCGAGGTAACTACGAGCAGTACTTC. Amino acids: CASSVDRGNYEQYF.

The chain combines TRBV19 with TRBJ2-7, with TRBD1 as a possible D gene (5 bases). This CDR3 has 14 amino acids. V lost 5 bases and J lost 0, with 11 bases in between. Germline CDR1 is LNHDA and CDR2 is SQIVND (reference sequence). The CDR3 protein is CASSADSYSYEQYF. The CDR3 coding sequence is TGTGCCAGTAGTGCAGACAGCTACTCCTACGAGCAGTACTTC.

This chain uses TRBV4-1 with TRBJ1-2, with D perhaps matching TRBD1 (5 bases). This CDR3 is built from 15 residues. The V and J ends lost 0 bases and 2 bases respectively, with 10 bases between them. Germline V gives CDR1 MGHRA, CDR2 YSYEKL. The CDR3, as DNA: TGCGCCAGCAGCCAAGACGGGGGTTGGAACTATGGCTACACCTTC. Protein product: CASSQDGGWNYGYTF.

The chain recombines TRBV28 with TRBJ1-5; 8 bases map to TRBD1. This CDR3 has 18 amino acids. CDR1 and CDR2 from the germline V gene are MDHEN and SYDVKM. Trimming cost V 5 bases and J 1 base; bases outside gene matches: 13. The CDR3 sequence: CASSPPDREAQSNQPQHF. The CDR3 DNA reads TGTGCCAGCAGTCCTCCGGACAGGGAGGCCCAGAGCAATCAGCCCCAGCATTTT.

About this clone itself: This same CDR3 is encoded by further DNA sequences in the sample. The chain links TRBV27 to TRBJ2-2, with 10 bases aligning to TRBD2. This CDR3 region has 14 residues. CDR1 is MNHEY, CDR2 SMNVEV, per germline (reference sequence). J was trimmed by 4 bases and V by 8 bases; bases with no gene match: 4. In DNA form, the CDR3 reads TGTGCCAGCCGACTAGCGGGTCTCACCGGGGAGCTGTTTTTT. Protein sequence: CASRLAGLTGELFF.

The gene calls are TRBV19 and TRBJ1-6; D possibly corresponds to TRBD1 (5 bases). V was cut by 3 bases and J by 4 bases, with 13 bases left in between. Per the germline V gene, CDR1 is LNHDA and CDR2 is SQIVND (reference sequence). This CDR3 comprises 16 residues. CDR3 sequence (DNA): TGTGCCAGTAGTATTTCTTCGGCAGGGTATAATTCACCCCTCCACTTT. It yields the protein CASSISSAGYNSPLHF.